These 6 T cell receptor beta chains were sequenced from one sample in a study of cytomegalovirus exposure and HLA in healthy donors. PCR employed 60 Vbeta and 13 Jbeta primers. Sequenced by immunoSEQ multiplex PCR; TCRdb stores in-frame clones only, minus some. The table has 100,000 or so clones, around 76% seen once. The sample consisted of PBMCs. The receptors derive from a man aged 25 to 40 in good health and CMV-seropositive.

This clone was picked up a small number of times. The chain has TRBV7-9 and TRBJ1-2, with TRBD1 identical over 7 bases. Trimming removed 6 bases from V and 7 bases from J; junction bases left unmatched: 8. The length of the CDR3 is 13 residues. Germline CDR1 is SEHNR and CDR2 is FQNEAQ (reference sequence). CDR3 residues: CASRDTGESGYTF. CDR3 nucleotides: TGTGCCAGCAGAGATACAGGGGAGTCTGGCTACACCTTC.

This clone has a handful of counts. The rearrangement joins TRBV4-1 to TRBJ1-5; perhaps TRBD1 as D (6 bases). Trimming shortened V by 0 bases and J by 0 bases, and 12 bases separated the two germline ends. Germline assignment: CDR1 MGHRA and CDR2 YSYEKL. CDR3 length: 17 residues. The CDR3 DNA reads as TGCGCCAGCAGCCAAGACTCGGACAGACATAGCAATCAGCCCCAGCATTTT. It yields the protein CASSQDSDRHSNQPQHF.

The chain links TRBV6-5 to TRBJ1-1; tentative D call: TRBD1 (6 bases). There are 14 residues in the CDR3. Trimming cost V 6 bases and J 6 bases, with 17 bases left between them. Germline CDR1 is MNHEY and CDR2 is SVGAGI. The CDR3 region is CASSYHREGAEAFF. CDR3 sequence (DNA): TGTGCCAGCAGCTACCACAGGGAAGGGGCTGAAGCTTTCTTT.

V gene TRBV2 combines with J gene TRBJ1-5; D is perhaps TRBD1 (6 bases). Trimming left V 6 bases short and J 2 bases short, with 11 bases between. The germline V gene encodes CDR1 SNHLY and CDR2 FYNNEI. The CDR3 contains 14 residues. CDR3 nucleotides: TGTGCCAGCAGCAGGGACACCGGCAATCAGCCCCAGCATTTT. Translated, it gives CASSRDTGNQPQHF. The whole variable domain, remainder taken from reference TRBV2 and TRBJ1-5, is EPEVTQTPSHQVTQMGQEVILRCVPISNHLYFYWYRQILGQKVEFLVSFYNNEISEKSEIFDDQFSVERPDGSNFTLKIRSTKLEDSAMYFCASSRDTGNQPQHFGDGTRLSIL.

This clone was observed a handful of times. CDR3: CASSLDFSGANVLTF. The CDR3 region has the DNA TGTGCCAGCAGCCTTGACTTCTCTGGGGCCAACGTCCTGACTTTC. V is TRBV7-3 and J is TRBJ2-6; D is undetermined. The V end was cut by 5 bases, the J end by 0 bases, with 8 bases between. The CDR3 length is 15 residues. Germline V gene sequence: CDR1 SGHTA, CDR2 FQGTGA.

This chain connects TRBV7-9 to TRBJ2-7, with a weak D call TRBD1 (6 bases). The CDR3 is 15 residues long. Germline V CDR1 and CDR2: SEHNR, FQNEAQ (reference sequence). Trimming left V 3 bases short and J 7 bases short, with 19 bases between. CDR3 DNA: TGTGCCAGCAGCTTGCTGACAGGTGTGGCCCCGGAGCAGTACTTC. Translation: CASSLLTGVAPEQYF.